Detailed here is one TCR beta chain. Using a J-beta primer mix together with a sample-barcoded 5' primer, a second PCR was run for roughly 7 to 11 cycles. TCRdb fed the 5' RACE reads into MiXCR, producing one record per CDR3 protein. The data show hundreds of thousands of distinct CDR3 sequences, 40% to 60% seen once. This sample was included in a study of blood T cells in healthy people across ages. The CDR3 is 14 residues long. The ends were cut back, 3 bases at V and 5 bases at J, with 13 bases in the middle. Germline CDR1 is SGHTA and CDR2 is FQGNSA. V usage is TRBV7-2 and J usage is TRBJ1-2; D is perhaps TRBD1 (6 bases). The sequenced material came from blood. The receptor was derived from a man aged 25-45 years in good health. The CDR3 loop is CASSLQTGGYGYTF. In DNA form, the CDR3 reads TGTGCCAGCAGCTTGCAGACAGGCGGATATGGCTACACCTTC.